This T cell receptor (beta chain) derives from a study of cytomegalovirus exposure and HLA in healthy donors. The PCR had 60 Vbeta and 13 Jbeta primers. Only in-frame clones appear in the TCRdb table, and some are missing; sequencing was by immunoSEQ multiplex PCR. Here the sample table reports 75,000 to 100,000 clones. These donors, healthy bone marrow donors, were studied. The specimen was PBMCs. This clonotype originated in a woman aged 60 to 75 in good health and CMV-seronegative.

CDR3 amino acids: CASTLQSSGFSSYNEQFF. The CDR3 region has the DNA TGTGCCAGCACTTTGCAGAGTAGCGGATTTAGCTCCTACAATGAGCAGTTCTTC. V gene TRBV28 combines with J gene TRBJ2-1, with D perhaps matching TRBD2 (6 bases). This CDR3 region has 18 residues. V shed 7 bases and J shed 0 bases, with 22 bases lying between them. Germline-derived CDR1 and CDR2 are MDHEN and SYDVKM.